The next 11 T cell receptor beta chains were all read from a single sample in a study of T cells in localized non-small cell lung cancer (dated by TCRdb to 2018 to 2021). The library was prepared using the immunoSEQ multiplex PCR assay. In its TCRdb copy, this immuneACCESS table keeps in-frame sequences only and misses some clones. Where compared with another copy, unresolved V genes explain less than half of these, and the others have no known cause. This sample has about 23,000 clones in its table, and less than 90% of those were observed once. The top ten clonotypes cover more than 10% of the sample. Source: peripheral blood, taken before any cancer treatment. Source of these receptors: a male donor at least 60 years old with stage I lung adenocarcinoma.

DNA for the CDR3: TGTGCCAGCAGTTTGACCCGCGGAGCTTTCTTT. Protein product: CASSLTRGAFF. V is TRBV28 and J is TRBJ1-1; D uncertain. The CDR3 is made up of 11 amino acids. V lost 3 bases to trimming and J lost 10 bases, with 9 bases between them. Germline loops: CDR1 MDHEN, CDR2 SYDVKM.

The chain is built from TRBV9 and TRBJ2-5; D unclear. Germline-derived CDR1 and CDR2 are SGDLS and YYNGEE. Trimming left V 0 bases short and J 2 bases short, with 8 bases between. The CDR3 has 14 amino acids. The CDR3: CASSVDLVQETQYF. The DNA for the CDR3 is TGTGCCAGCAGCGTAGATTTGGTTCAAGAGACCCAGTACTTC.

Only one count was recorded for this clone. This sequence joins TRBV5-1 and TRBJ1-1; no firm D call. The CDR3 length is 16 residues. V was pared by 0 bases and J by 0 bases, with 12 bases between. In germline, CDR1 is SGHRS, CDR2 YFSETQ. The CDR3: CASSLVKTGMNTEAFF. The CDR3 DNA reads TGCGCCAGCAGCTTGGTAAAGACGGGCATGAACACTGAAGCTTTCTTT.

The CDR3 DNA sequence: TGTGCCAGCAGTTCTTCCCCCCGTGGCGAGACCCAGTACTTC. Translating it yields CASSSSPRGETQYF. The gene calls are TRBV6-5 and TRBJ2-5; no reliable D call. Trimming took off 4 bases at V and 5 bases at J, with 14 bases between the two ends. The CDR3 extends over 14 amino acids. The V gene's germline CDR1 is MNHEY and CDR2 SVGAGI.

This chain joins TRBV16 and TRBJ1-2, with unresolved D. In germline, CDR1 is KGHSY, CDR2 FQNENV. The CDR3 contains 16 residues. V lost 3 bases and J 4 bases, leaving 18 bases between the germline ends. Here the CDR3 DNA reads TGTGCCAGCAGCCATAACGGCGTTAGAAAGACCTATGGCTACACCTTC. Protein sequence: CASSHNGVRKTYGYTF.

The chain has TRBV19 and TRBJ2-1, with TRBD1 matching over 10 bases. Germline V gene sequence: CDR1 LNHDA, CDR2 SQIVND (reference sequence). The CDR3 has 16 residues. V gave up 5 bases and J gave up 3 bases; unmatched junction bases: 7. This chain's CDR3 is CASSLTTGGNYNEQFF. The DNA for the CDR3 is TGTGCCAGTAGTTTGACGACAGGGGGCAACTACAATGAGCAGTTCTTC.

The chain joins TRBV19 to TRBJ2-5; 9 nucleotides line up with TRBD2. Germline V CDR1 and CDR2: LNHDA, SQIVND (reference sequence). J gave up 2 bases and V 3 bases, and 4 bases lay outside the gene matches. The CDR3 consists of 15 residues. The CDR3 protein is CASSIGLAGQETQYF. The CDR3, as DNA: TGTGCCAGTAGTATTGGTCTAGCGGGACAAGAGACCCAGTACTTC.

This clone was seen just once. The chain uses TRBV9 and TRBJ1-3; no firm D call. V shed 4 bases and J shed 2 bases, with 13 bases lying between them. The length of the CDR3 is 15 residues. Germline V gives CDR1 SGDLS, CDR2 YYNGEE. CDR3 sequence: CASSLSTDPGNTIYF. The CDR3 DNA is TGTGCCAGCAGCCTGAGTACCGATCCTGGAAACACCATATATTTT.

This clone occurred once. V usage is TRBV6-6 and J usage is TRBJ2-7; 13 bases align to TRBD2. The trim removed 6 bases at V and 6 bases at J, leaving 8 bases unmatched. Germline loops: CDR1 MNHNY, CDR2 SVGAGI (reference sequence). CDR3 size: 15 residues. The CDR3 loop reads CASRGPGLAGTEQYF. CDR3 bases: TGTGCCAGCAGGGGCCCGGGACTAGCGGGGACCGAGCAGTACTTC.

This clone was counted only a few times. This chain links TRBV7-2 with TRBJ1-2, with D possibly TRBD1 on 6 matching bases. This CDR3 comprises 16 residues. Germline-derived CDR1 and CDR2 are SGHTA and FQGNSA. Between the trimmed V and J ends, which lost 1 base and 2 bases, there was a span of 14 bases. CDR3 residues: CASSLVGTNQNYGYTF. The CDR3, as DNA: TGTGCCAGCAGCTTAGTGGGGACAAACCAAAACTATGGCTACACCTTC.

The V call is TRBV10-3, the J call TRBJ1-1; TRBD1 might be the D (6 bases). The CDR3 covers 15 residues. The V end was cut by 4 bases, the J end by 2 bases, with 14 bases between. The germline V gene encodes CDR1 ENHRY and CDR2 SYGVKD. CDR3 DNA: TGTGCCATCAGTGGTCCGGGGGGGGGCAACACTGAAGCTTTCTTT. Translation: CAISGPGGGNTEAFF.